This is a list of T cell receptor beta chains from one sample in a study of blood T cell repertoires in COVID-19. Clones were sequenced by immunoSEQ multiplex PCR, and TCRdb holds only the in-frame ones, with some missing. The sample gives nearly 50,000 clones, approximately 86% of which show up once; about 5% is in the top ten. Sequencing was done on a sample of peripheral blood. The receptors shown here come from a man aged 35 to 55 with active COVID-19. The CDR3 runs from the conserved cysteine through the conserved F or W. A D gene is named only where the DNA matches it firmly.

>TRBV10-2|TRBD1|TRBJ1-1
CASANNRGQTEAFF
>TRBV27|TRBD2|TRBJ2-7
CASSLGPSGGGYEQYF
>TRBV5-1|TRBD1|TRBJ2-2
CASSLGQGENTGELFF
>TRBV19|TRBD1|TRBJ2-7
CASSFRGQVGEQYF
>TRBV19|TRBD1|TRBJ1-5
CASSFGTGGASNQPQHF
>TRBV28|TRBD2|TRBJ2-7
CASSFLLRGGHNEQYF
>TRBV21-1|.|TRBJ2-5
CASSRQGLQETQYF
>TRBV15|.|TRBJ2-1
CATSNRGIYNEQFF
>TRBV11-2|.|TRBJ1-2
CASSPRIGPSAGYTF
>TRBV28|TRBD2|TRBJ2-7
CASSLGRFGGLAFYEQYF
>TRBV5-1|TRBD2|TRBJ2-4
CASRPSGTSGRAWYF
>TRBV20-1|.|TRBJ2-5
CSLGRPETQYF
>TRBV29-1|TRBD1|TRBJ2-5
CSVARSTGGARETQYF
>TRBV7-3|TRBD2|TRBJ2-2
CASSLFGLAGGSDTGELFF
>TRBV5-5|.|TRBJ1-1
CASRWGRNTEAFF
>TRBV18|.|TRBJ2-2
CASSPTGGQGSGELFF
>TRBV28|TRBD1|TRBJ1-3
CASTRDRGSGNTIYF
>TRBV11-2|.|TRBJ2-3
CASSSLFDSYFTDTQYF
>TRBV10-1|.|TRBJ2-7
CASSEMTGRTYEQYF
>TRBV12-5|.|TRBJ1-2
CASGLAGYGYTF
>TRBV9|.|TRBJ1-1
CASSAGGSLGTEAFF
>TRBV4-1|.|TRBJ2-4
CASSQEERAKNIQYF
>TRBV21-1|.|TRBJ2-1
CATLKGADSSYNEQFF
>TRBV9|.|TRBJ2-7
CASSVGSISGYEQYF
>TRBV7-2|.|TRBJ2-1
CASSELRASDYNEQFF
>TRBV7-6|TRBD2|TRBJ2-2
CASSPRAGATGELFF
>TRBV12-5|TRBD2|TRBJ2-2
CASGPGGAGGELFF
>TRBV5-1|.|TRBJ1-2
CASSLGTEGYTF
>TRBV28|TRBD1|TRBJ1-5
CASTATGGGQPQHF
>TRBV6-5|TRBD2|TRBJ2-3
CASSTSGRGTDTQYF
>TRBV7-9|.|TRBJ2-3
CASAPLAGPNTDTQYF
>TRBV15|.|TRBJ2-5
CATSAAQETQYF
>TRBV6-2/TRBV6-3|.|TRBJ2-7
CASSSGLDTYEQYF
>TRBV5-1|.|TRBJ2-7
CGRDLRPPSSYEQYF
>TRBV28|.|TRBJ1-2
CASRQLLPGDGYTF
>TRBV5-1|.|TRBJ2-5
CASSLSGPETQYF
>TRBV28|.|TRBJ1-2
CASSPRDYGYTF
>TRBV6-4|TRBD1|TRBJ2-1
CASSRTGVGVEQFF
>TRBV7-4|TRBD1|TRBJ2-5
CASSFGQGRETQYF
>TRBV28|TRBD2|TRBJ2-7
CASSSYLGREDSQTPYEQYF
>TRBV19|TRBD1|TRBJ1-2
CASAYRGDGYTF
>TRBV2|.|TRBJ2-1
CASSVFHGGGNEQFF
>TRBV27|TRBD2|TRBJ2-5
CASSPTGLAGSETQYF
>TRBV27|TRBD2|TRBJ2-1
CASSWDYFNNEQFF
>TRBV18|.|TRBJ1-2
CASSPSYGYTF
>TRBV9|.|TRBJ1-1
CASSPTSRGGTEAFF
>TRBV5-1|TRBD2|TRBJ2-1
CASSLGLAGEGEQFF
>TRBV10-1|.|TRBJ1-1
CASSNSYTEAFF
>TRBV4-1|.|TRBJ1-1
CASSQVDRNTEAFF
>TRBV11-3|TRBD2|TRBJ2-3
CASSKRLAGDSTDTQYF
>TRBV19|.|TRBJ2-3
CASSSGLAFTDTQYF
>TRBV5-5|.|TRBJ1-2
CASSLGRGRGYGYTF
>TRBV19|TRBD1|TRBJ2-7
CASSSEDRAGLYEQYF
>TRBV7-2|.|TRBJ1-1
CASSKTGNTEAFF
>TRBV4-1|.|TRBJ2-6
CASSLWGGGSGANVLTF
>TRBV7-3|TRBD1|TRBJ2-3
CASSLPRGTGGSDTQYF
>TRBV3-1/TRBV3-2|TRBD2|TRBJ2-5
CASSQDSLGTSLETQYF
>TRBV9|TRBD2|TRBJ2-3
CASSVGGRALGTDTQYF
>TRBV7-9|TRBD2|TRBJ2-7
CASRSSGGTYEQYF